The clone carrying this TCR beta chain has a handful of counts. The sample is drawn from a study of CD8 T cells in ankylosing spondylitis. TCRdb used MiXCR to reprocess the 5' RACE reads, holding one entry per CDR3 protein. The sample contains a few hundred thousand distinct CDR3 sequences, roughly a quarter of which appear only once. Germline V CDR1 and CDR2: DFQATT, SNEGSKA (reference sequence). The J segment lost 1 base and the V segment lost 6 bases, leaving 4 bases of the junction unmatched. The CDR3 totals 15 residues. The sequence derives from a male donor with ankylosing spondylitis or in good health (not recorded which). Sequenced input: blood, either unsorted or a sorted T cell fraction (not recorded which). The V gene is TRBV20-1, the J gene TRBJ2-3; TRBD2 matches 13 bases. This CDR3 is CSAFGLAGGTDTQYF. CDR3 bases: TGCAGTGCCTTTGGACTAGCGGGGGGCACAGATACGCAGTATTTT.